This record looks at one T cell receptor beta chain sequence and its context. This CDR3 contains 14 residues. CDR1 WNHNN and CDR2 SYGVQD come from the germline V gene (reference sequence). The junction had 4 bases not matched to a gene; V was cut back by 8 bases and J by 7 bases. The data were produced by immunoSEQ multiplex PCR, yet TCRdb's version contains in-frame clones alone and is incomplete. The listing records about 210,000 clones. This entry is derived from a study of control samples from healthy donors and cancer patients. The material sequenced was blood. This sequence was found in a woman aged 25 to 39 in good health. The chain links TRBV10-1 to TRBJ2-1, with 14 bases identical to TRBD2. CDR3: CASSRLAGGNEQFF. The CDR3 coding sequence is TGCGCCAGCTCCCGACTAGCGGGGGGGAATGAGCAGTTCTTC.